The present T cell receptor beta chain was sequenced within a study of T cell repertoires in cytomegalovirus infection. About the research overall: Both CMV infection and a matching HLA type were indicated by public TCR beta signatures. Findings and limits, study-wide: The ex vivo response was dominated by HLA-C-restricted CMV-specific TCR beta clonotypes. Cumulative public TCR beta family frequency identified carriers of CMV plus the relevant HLA.

A single record per CDR3 protein comes from TCRdb applying MiXCR to the reads. The sample consists of over 120,000 distinct CDR3 sequences, around 32% of them appearing once. This clonotype was seen more than once but under ten times. Antigen specificity is unknown. The sample was CD8+ T cells from cultured PBMCs, taken from culture after CMV antigen stimulation. This sequence originates from a human donor in good health (CMV status not recorded). Some clones in this sample may be carry-over from other donors' samples.

The CDR3 nucleotides are TGTGCCAGCAGCTCGACAGGGGCAAGATACGAGCAGTACTTC. This gives the protein CASSSTGARYEQYF. V and J are TRBV7-9 and TRBJ2-7, with TRBD1 matching over 8 bases. CDR3 size: 14 residues. The germline V gene encodes CDR1 SEHNR and CDR2 FQNEAQ (reference sequence). The ends lost 4 bases at V and 4 bases at J; junction bases unmatched: 6. The full variable domain, with the rest looked up from reference TRBV7-9 and TRBJ2-7, is DTGVSQNPRHKITKRGQNVTFRCDPISEHNRLYWYRQTLGQGPEFLTYFQNEAQLEKSRLLSDRFSAERPKGSFSTLEIQRTEQGDSAMYLCASSSTGARYEQYFGPGTRLTVT.